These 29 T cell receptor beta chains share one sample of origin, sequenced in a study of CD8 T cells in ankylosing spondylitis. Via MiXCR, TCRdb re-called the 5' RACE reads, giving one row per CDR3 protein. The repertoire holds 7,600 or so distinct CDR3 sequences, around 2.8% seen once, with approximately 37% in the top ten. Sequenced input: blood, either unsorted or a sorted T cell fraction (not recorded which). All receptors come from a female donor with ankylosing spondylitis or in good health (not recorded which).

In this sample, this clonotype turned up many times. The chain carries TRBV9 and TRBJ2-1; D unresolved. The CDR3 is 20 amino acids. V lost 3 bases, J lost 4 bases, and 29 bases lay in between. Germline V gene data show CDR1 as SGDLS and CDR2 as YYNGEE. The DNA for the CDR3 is TGTGCCAGCAGCGCACCAAGAACCACCGAGGCAGCCATGGGTTACAATGAGCAGTTCTTC. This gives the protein CASSAPRTTEAAMGYNEQFF.

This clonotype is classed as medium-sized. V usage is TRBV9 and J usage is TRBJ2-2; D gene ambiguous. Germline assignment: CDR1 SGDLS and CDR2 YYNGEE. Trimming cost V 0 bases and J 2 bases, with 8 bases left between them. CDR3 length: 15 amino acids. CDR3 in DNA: TGTGCCAGCAGCGTAGCGGCAGGAAACACCGGGGAGCTGTTTTTT. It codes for CASSVAAGNTGELFF.

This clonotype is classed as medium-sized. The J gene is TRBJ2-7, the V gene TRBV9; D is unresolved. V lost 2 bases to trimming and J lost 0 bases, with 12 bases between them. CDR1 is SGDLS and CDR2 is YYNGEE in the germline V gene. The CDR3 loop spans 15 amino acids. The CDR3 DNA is TGTGCCAGCAGCGTTCTAGGTGGTAGCTCCTACGAGCAGTACTTC. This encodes CASSVLGGSSYEQYF.

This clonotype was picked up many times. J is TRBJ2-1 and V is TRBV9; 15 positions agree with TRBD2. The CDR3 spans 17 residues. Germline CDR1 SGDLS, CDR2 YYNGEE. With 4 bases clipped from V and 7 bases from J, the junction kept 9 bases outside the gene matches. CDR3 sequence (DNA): TGTGCCAGCAGCTTCCGACGGACTAGCGGGGGGGATAATGAGCAGTTCTTC. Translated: CASSFRRTSGGDNEQFF.

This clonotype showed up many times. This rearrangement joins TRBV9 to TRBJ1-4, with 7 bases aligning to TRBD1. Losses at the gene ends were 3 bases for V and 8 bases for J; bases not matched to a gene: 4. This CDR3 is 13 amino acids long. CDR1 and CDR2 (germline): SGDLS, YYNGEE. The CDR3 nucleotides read TGTGCCAGCAGCGGACAGGGTCGAGAAAAACTGTTTTTT. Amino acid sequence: CASSGQGREKLFF.

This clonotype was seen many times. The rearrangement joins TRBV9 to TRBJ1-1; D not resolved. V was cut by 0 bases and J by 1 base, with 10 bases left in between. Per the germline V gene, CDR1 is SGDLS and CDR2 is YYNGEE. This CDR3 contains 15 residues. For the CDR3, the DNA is TGTGCCAGCAGCGTAGCTAACGGCCCGAACACTGAAGCTTTCTTT. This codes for CASSVANGPNTEAFF.

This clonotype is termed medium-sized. The chain's CDR3 is CASSPGGPSTDTQYF. For the CDR3, the DNA is TGTGCCAGCAGCCCAGGGGGACCTAGCACAGATACGCAGTATTTT. This chain links TRBV9 with TRBJ2-3; 7 bases match TRBD1. V was clipped by 4 bases and J by 0 bases; unmatched bases: 5. Germline-derived CDR1 and CDR2 are SGDLS and YYNGEE. This CDR3 has 15 residues.

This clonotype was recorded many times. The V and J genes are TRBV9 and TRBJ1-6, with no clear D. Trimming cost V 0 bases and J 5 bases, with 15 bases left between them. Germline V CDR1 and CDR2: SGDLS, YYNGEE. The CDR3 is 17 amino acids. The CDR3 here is CASSVGSVGSHNSPLHF. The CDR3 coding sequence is TGTGCCAGCAGCGTAGGAAGCGTGGGTAGCCATAATTCACCCCTCCACTTT.

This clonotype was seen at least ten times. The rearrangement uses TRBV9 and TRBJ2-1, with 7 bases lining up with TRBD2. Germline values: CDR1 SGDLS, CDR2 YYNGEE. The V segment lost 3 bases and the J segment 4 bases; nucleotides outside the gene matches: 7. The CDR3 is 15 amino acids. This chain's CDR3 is CASSALAGDYNEQFF. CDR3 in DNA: TGTGCCAGCAGCGCCCTCGCGGGGGATTACAATGAGCAGTTCTTC. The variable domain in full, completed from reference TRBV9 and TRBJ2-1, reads DSGVTQTPKHLITATGQRVTLRCSPRSGDLSVYWYQQSLDQGLQFLIQYYNGEERAKGNILERFSAQQFPDLHSELNLSSLELGDSALYFCASSALAGDYNEQFFGPGTRLTVL.

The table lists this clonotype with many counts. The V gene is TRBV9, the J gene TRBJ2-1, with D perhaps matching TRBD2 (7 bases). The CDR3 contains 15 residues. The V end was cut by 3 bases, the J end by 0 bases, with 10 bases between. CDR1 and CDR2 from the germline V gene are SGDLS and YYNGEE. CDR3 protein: CASSEGGSSYNEQFF. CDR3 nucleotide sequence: TGTGCCAGCAGCGAGGGGGGGAGCTCCTACAATGAGCAGTTCTTC.

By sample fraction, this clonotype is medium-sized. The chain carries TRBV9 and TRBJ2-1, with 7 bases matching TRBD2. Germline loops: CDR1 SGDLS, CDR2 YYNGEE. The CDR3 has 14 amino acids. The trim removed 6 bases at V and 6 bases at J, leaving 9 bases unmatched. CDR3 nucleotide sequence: TGTGCCAGCAATCCACCGGGAGGCACCAATGAGCAGTTCTTC. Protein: CASNPPGGTNEQFF.

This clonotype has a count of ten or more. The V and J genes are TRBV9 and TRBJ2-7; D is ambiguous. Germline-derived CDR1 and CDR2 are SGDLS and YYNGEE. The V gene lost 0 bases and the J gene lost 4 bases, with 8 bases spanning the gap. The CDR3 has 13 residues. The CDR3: CASSVGADYEQYF. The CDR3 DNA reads TGTGCCAGCAGCGTAGGGGCAGATTACGAGCAGTACTTC. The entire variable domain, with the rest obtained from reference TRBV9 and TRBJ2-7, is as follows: DSGVTQTPKHLITATGQRVTLRCSPRSGDLSVYWYQQSLDQGLQFLIQYYNGEERAKGNILERFSAQQFPDLHSELNLSSLELGDSALYFCASSVGADYEQYFGPGTRLTVT.

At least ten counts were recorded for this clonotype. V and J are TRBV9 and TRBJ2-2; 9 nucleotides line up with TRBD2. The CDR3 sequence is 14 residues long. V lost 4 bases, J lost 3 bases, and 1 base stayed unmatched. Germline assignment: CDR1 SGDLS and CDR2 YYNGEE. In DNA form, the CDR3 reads TGTGCCAGCAGCCCTAGCGGGGACACCGGGGAGCTGTTTTTT. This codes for CASSPSGDTGELFF.

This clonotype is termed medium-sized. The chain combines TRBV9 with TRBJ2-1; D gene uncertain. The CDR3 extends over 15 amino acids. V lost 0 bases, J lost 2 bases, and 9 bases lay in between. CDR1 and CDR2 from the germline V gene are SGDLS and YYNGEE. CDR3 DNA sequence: TGTGCCAGCAGCGTAGTCCGGACGGCCTACAATGAGCAGTTCTTC. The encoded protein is CASSVVRTAYNEQFF.

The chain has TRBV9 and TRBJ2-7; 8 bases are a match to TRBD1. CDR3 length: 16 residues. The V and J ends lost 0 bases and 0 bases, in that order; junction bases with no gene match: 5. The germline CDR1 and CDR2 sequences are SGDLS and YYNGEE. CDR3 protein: CASSVGGQASSYEQYF. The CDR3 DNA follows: TGTGCCAGCAGCGTAGGGGGACAGGCAAGCTCCTACGAGCAGTACTTC.

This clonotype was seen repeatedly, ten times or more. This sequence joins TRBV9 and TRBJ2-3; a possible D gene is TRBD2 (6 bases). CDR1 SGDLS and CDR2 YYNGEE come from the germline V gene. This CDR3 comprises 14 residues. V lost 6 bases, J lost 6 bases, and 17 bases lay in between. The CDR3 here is CASTLSGGGDTQYF. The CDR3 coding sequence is TGTGCCAGCACCCTATCCGGGGGTGGTGATACGCAGTATTTT.

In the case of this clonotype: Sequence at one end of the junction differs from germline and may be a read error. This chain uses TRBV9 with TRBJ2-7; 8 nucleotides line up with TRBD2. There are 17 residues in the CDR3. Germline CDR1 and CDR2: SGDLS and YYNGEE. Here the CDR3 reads CASSVVSAGGPNYEQDF. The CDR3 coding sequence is TGTGCCAGCAGCGTAGTTTCGGCGGGGGGACCTAACTACGAGCAGGACTTC.

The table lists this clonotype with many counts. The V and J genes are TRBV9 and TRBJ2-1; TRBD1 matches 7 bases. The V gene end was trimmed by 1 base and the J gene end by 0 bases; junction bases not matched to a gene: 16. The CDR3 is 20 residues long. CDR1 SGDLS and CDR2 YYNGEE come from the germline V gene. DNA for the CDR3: TGTGCCAGCAGCGTAAATGCGAGACAGGGACAAGCTCCCTCCTACAATGAGCAGTTCTTC. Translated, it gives CASSVNARQGQAPSYNEQFF.

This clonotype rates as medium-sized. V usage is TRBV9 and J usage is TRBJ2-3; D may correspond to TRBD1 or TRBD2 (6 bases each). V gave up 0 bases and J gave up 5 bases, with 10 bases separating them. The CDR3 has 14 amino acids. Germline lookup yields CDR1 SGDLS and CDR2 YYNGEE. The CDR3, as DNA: TGTGCCAGCAGCGTAGGGGGGGCTGTAGATACGCAGTATTTT. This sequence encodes CASSVGGAVDTQYF.

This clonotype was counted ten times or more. This CDR3 reads CASSASWWETQYF. CDR3 nucleotides: TGTGCCAGCAGCGCTTCATGGTGGGAGACCCAGTACTTC. The chain recombines TRBV9 with TRBJ2-5; D remains ambiguous. CDR1 is SGDLS, CDR2 YYNGEE, per germline. CDR3 length: 13 amino acids. The germline V and J ends were trimmed by 3 bases and 5 bases, with 11 bases remaining between them.

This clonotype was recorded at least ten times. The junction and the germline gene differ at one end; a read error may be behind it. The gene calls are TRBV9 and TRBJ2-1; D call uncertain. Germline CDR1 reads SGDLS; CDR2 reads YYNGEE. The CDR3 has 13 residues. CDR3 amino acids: CASTVVGSGEQFF. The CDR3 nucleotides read TGTGCCAGCACCGTAGTGGGGTCCGGTGAGCAGTTCTTC.

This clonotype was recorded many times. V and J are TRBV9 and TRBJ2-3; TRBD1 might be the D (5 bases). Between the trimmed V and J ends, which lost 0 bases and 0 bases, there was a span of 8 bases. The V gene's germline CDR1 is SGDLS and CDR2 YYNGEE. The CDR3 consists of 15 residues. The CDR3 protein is CASSVVGASTDTQYF. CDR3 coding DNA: TGTGCCAGCAGCGTAGTAGGGGCAAGCACAGATACGCAGTATTTT.

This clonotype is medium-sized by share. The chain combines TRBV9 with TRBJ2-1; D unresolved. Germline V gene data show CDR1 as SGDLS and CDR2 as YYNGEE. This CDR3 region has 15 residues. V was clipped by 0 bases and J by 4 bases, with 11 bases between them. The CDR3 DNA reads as TGTGCCAGCAGCGTAGGCGGAATGGCATACAATGAGCAGTTCTTC. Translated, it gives CASSVGGMAYNEQFF.

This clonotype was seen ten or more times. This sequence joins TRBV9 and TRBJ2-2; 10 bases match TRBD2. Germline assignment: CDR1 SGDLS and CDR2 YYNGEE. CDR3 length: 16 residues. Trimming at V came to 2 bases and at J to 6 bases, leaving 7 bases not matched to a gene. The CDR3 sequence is CASSVTSGTSPGELFF. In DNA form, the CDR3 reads TGTGCCAGCAGCGTCACTAGCGGGACGTCCCCCGGGGAGCTGTTTTTT.

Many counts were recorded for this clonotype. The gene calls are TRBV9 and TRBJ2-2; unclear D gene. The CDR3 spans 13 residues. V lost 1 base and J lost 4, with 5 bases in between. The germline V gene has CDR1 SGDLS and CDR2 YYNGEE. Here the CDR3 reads CASSVWATGELFF. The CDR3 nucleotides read TGTGCCAGCAGCGTATGGGCCACCGGGGAGCTGTTTTTT. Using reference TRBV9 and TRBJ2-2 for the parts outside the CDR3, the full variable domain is DSGVTQTPKHLITATGQRVTLRCSPRSGDLSVYWYQQSLDQGLQFLIQYYNGEERAKGNILERFSAQQFPDLHSELNLSSLELGDSALYFCASSVWATGELFFGEGSRLTVL.

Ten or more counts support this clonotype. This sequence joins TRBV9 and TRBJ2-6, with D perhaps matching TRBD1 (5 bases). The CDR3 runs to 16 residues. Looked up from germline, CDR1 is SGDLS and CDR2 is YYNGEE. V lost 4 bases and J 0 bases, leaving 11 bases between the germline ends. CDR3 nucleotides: TGTGCCAGCAGCCACTCTGACAGCTCTGGGGCCAACGTCCTGACTTTC. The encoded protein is CASSHSDSSGANVLTF.

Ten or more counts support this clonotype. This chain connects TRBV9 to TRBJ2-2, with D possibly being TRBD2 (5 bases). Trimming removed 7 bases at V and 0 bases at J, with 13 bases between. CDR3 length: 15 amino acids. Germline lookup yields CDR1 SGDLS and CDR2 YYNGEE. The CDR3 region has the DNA TGTGCCAGCGGCGGGCGCGCACCGAACACCGGGGAGCTGTTTTTT. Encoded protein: CASGGRAPNTGELFF.

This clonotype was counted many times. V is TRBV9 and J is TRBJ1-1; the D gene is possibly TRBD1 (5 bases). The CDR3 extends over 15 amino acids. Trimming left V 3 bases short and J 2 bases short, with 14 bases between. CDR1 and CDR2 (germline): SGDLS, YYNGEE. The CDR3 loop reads CASSASKGRNTEAFF. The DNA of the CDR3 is TGTGCCAGCAGCGCCTCGAAGGGACGTAACACTGAAGCTTTCTTT. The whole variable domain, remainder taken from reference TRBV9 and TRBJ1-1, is DSGVTQTPKHLITATGQRVTLRCSPRSGDLSVYWYQQSLDQGLQFLIQYYNGEERAKGNILERFSAQQFPDLHSELNLSSLELGDSALYFCASSASKGRNTEAFFGQGTRLTVV.

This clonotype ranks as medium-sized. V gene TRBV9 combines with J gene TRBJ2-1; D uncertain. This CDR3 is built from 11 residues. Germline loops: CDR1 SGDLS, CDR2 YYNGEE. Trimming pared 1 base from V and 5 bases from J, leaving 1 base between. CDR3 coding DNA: TGTGCCAGCAGCGTAAACAATGAGCAGTTCTTC. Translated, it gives CASSVNNEQFF.